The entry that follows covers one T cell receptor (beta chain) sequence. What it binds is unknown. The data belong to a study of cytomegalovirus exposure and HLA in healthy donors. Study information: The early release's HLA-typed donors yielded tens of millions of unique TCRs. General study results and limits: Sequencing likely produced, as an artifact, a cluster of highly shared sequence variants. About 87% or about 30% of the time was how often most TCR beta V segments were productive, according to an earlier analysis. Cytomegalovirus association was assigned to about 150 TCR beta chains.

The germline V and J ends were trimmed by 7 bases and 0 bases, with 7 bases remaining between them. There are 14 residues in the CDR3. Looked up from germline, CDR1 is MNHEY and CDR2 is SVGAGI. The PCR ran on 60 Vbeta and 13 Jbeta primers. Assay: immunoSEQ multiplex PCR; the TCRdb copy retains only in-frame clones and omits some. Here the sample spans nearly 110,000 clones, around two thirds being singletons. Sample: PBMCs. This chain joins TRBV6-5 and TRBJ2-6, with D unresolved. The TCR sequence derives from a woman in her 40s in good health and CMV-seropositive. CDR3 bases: TGTGCCAGCACCACAGTCTCTGGGGCCAACGTCCTGACTTTC. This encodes CASTTVSGANVLTF.